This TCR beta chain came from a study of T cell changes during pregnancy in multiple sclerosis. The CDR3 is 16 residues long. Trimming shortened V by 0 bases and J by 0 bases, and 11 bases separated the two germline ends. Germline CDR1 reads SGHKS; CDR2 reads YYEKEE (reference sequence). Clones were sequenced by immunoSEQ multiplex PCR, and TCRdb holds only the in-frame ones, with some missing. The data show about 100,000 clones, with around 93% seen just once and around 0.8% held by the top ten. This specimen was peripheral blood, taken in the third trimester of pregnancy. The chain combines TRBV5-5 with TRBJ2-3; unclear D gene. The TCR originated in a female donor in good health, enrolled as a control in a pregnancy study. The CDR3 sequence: CASSLAPLTSTDTQYF. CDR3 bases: TGTGCCAGCAGCTTGGCCCCTCTTACTAGCACAGATACGCAGTATTTT. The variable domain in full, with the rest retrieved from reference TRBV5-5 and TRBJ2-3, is DAGVTQSPTHLIKTRGQQVTLRCSPISGHKSVSWYQQVLGQGPQFIFQYYEKEERGRGNFPDRFSARQFPNYSSELNVNALLLGDSALYLCASSLAPLTSTDTQYFGPGTRLTVL.